The T cell receptor (delta chain) described here comes from a study of Vδ1+ human thymocytes. Broader study findings: Highly polyclonal TRG and TRD repertoires with Gaussian CDR3 length distributions appeared in thymus.

Sequences come from RNA converted to cDNA by reverse transcription. Multiplex PCR used pooled V-gene forward primers and a constant-region reverse primer to amplify CDR3s. TCRdb reran clone calling via CATT on the multiplex PCR reads. The profile shows about 75,000 delta-chain clones, around 35% of them singletons. This clone was picked up one time. Its target is unknown. Trimming at V came to 2 bases and at J to 3 bases, leaving 19 bases not matched to a gene. The CDR3 spans 20 residues. Per germline, CDR1 TSWWSYY and CDR2 QGS. Material: Vdelta1+ gamma-delta thymocytes from the thymus. Subset: FACS-sorted CD3+ TCRalphabeta- TCRVdelta1+ TCRVdelta2- thymocytes. The chain carries TRDV1 and TRDJ1; 9 bases fit TRDD3. The receptor was isolated from a boy in the first two years of life who had congenital heart surgery. The CDR3 bases are TGTGCTCTTGGGGAAACCCCACTACCACTGGGGGAATGGATCGCCGATAAACTCATCTTT. The encoded protein is CALGETPLPLGEWIADKLIF.